Here is one TCR beta chain with its context. What it binds is unknown. The data originate from a study of T cells in Graves' hyperthyroidism and ophthalmopathy. General study points: Blood also showed most of the thyroid clonotypes that were expanded above 0.001.

Germline assignment: CDR1 DFQATT and CDR2 SNEGSKA (reference sequence). The J segment lost 4 bases and the V segment lost 1 base, leaving 5 bases of the junction unmatched. This CDR3 contains 15 residues. TCR beta CDR3 sequences were amplified from RNA transcripts. First-round RT-PCR of the TCR CDR3 relied on the HTBI primer set. TCRdb re-analysed the multiplex PCR reads in MiXCR, keeping a single row per CDR3 protein. The repertoire has around 690,000 distinct CDR3 sequences, approximately 15% of them found once; the top ten carry less than 20%. No progression to ophthalmopathy during 18 months of follow-up defined stable disease. Those patients with uncontrolled infection, other autoimmune disease, pregnancy or lactation were excluded. Fresh peripheral blood, 8 to 10 ml of it, supplied the PBMCs.

This sequence joins TRBV20-1 and TRBJ2-3; 10 bases line up with TRBD2. The clonotype originates from a man aged 45 to 65 with Graves' hyperthyroidism. Sample: blood. DNA of the CDR3: TGCAGTGCTAGAGTCCTAGCGGGAGTCTCAGATACGCAGTATTTT. As protein: CSARVLAGVSDTQYF.